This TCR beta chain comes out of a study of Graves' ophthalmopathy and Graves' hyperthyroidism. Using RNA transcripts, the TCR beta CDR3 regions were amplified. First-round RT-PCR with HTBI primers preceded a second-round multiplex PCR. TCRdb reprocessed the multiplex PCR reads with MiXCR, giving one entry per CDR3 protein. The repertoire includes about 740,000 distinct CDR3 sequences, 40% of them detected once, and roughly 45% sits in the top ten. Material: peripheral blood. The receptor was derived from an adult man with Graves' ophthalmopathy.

CDR3 DNA: TGCAGCGTTAGACAGAAAGGACAGCCCCAGTACTTC. This sequence encodes CSVRQKGQPQYF. V is TRBV29-1 and J is TRBJ2-5, with D maybe TRBD1 (6 bases). Germline V CDR1 and CDR2: SQVTM, ANQGSEA. V gave up 5 bases and J gave up 9 bases, with 16 bases separating them. CDR3 size: 12 residues.